This is a list of T cell receptor beta chains from one sample in a study of cytomegalovirus exposure and HLA in healthy donors. Assay: immunoSEQ multiplex PCR; the TCRdb copy retains only in-frame clones and omits some. The table records about 130,000 clones, 74% of them present only once. The sequenced sample was PBMCs. Receptors originate from a man younger than 35 in good health and CMV-seropositive. The CDR3 runs from the conserved cysteine through the conserved F or W. D genes are given only for firm matches. Clone size is given for some rows only: seen once, a few or many times, or a class if the clone is expanded.

.	.	TRBV6-1	TRBJ1-2	CASRPIQTGPGYTF	TGTGCCAGCAGACCTATTCAAACAGGGCCCGGCTACACCTTC
.	.	TRBV15	TRBJ1-2	CATSRDRGGGGGYTF	TGTGCCACCAGCAGAGATCGAGGGGGGGGCGGCGGCTACACCTTC
.	TRBD2	TRBV18	TRBJ2-7	CASSMSGRAHEQYF	TGTGCCAGCTCAATGAGCGGGAGGGCCCACGAGCAGTACTTC
.	TRBD2	TRBV5-4	TRBJ2-3	CASSLGTSGPTQYF	TGTGCCAGCAGCTTGGGGACTAGCGGGCCTACGCAGTATTTT
.	.	TRBV6-5	TRBJ2-1	CASNPAGDNEQFF	TGTGCCAGCAACCCAGCGGGCGACAATGAGCAGTTCTTC
.	.	TRBV7-2	TRBJ2-7	CASSLASIYEQYF	TGTGCCAGCAGCTTAGCGAGTATCTACGAGCAGTACTTC
.	.	TRBV4-2	TRBJ1-1	CASSQEGSGGRGEAFF	TGTGCCAGCAGCCAAGAGGGGTCGGGGGGGCGAGGTGAAGCTTTCTTT
.	.	TRBV5-5	TRBJ1-2	CASSSQANYGYTF	TGTGCCAGCAGCTCACAGGCTAACTATGGCTACACCTTC
.	TRBD2	TRBV29-1	TRBJ2-1	CSVEDRASGRNLEQFF	TGCAGCGTTGAAGATCGGGCTAGCGGGAGGAATCTTGAGCAGTTCTTC
.	TRBD1	TRBV5-4	TRBJ1-2	CASSSPGQGAGGYTF	TGTGCCAGCAGCAGTCCGGGACAGGGGGCCGGGGGCTACACCTTC
.	.	TRBV13	TRBJ1-1	CASSLTAKNTEAFF	TGTGCCAGCAGCCTGACAGCAAAGAACACTGAAGCTTTCTTT
few	TRBD1	TRBV28	TRBJ2-7	CASSFTTGVYEQYF	TGTGCCAGCAGTTTCACCACAGGGGTCTACGAGCAGTACTTC
.	TRBD1	TRBV18	TRBJ2-3	CASSPGTGYTDTQYF	TGTGCCAGCTCCCCCGGGACAGGGTATACAGATACGCAGTATTTT
once	.	TRBV5-1	TRBJ2-5	CASSPLAKETQYF	TGCGCCAGCAGCCCTCTAGCGAAAGAGACCCAGTACTTC
few	.	TRBV6-1	TRBJ1-1	CASRAGSATEAFF	TGTGCCAGCAGGGCGGGTTCGGCCACTGAAGCTTTCTTT
.	.	TRBV5-1	TRBJ2-2	CATKLNTGELFF	TGCGCCACCAAACTTAACACCGGGGAGCTGTTTTTT
.	TRBD1	TRBV7-2	TRBJ1-1	CASSLGQGAVRAFF	TGTGCCAGCAGCTTAGGTCAGGGGGCGGTCCGGGCTTTCTTT
few	.	TRBV5-6	TRBJ1-2	CASSLDRDYGYTF	TGTGCCAGCAGCTTGGACAGGGACTATGGCTACACCTTC
.	TRBD1	TRBV18	TRBJ1-6	CASSPPDRGESPLHF	TGTGCCAGCTCACCCCCCGACAGGGGAGAGTCACCCCTCCACTTT
.	TRBD2	TRBV6-5	TRBJ2-5	CASSYNSAGSEETQYF	TGTGCCAGCAGTTACAATTCAGCGGGAAGTGAAGAGACCCAGTACTTC
few	TRBD1	TRBV5-1	TRBJ1-1	CASSLETGITEAFF	TGCGCCAGCAGCTTGGAGACAGGGATTACTGAAGCTTTCTTT
.	.	TRBV29-1	TRBJ2-7	CSAVPTGSPLYEQYF	TGCAGCGCCGTTCCCACAGGGTCCCCCCTCTACGAGCAGTACTTC
.	.	TRBV9	TRBJ2-3	CASSAPGVTDTQYF	TGTGCCAGCAGCGCCCCCGGAGTCACAGATACGCAGTATTTT
.	.	TRBV28	TRBJ1-2	CASSLGGRYTF	TGTGCCAGCAGTTTAGGGGGCAGGTACACCTTC